The 19 T cell receptor beta chains below were found in one sample sequenced in a study of T cells after yellow fever vaccination. TCRdb fed the 5' RACE reads into MiXCR, producing one record per CDR3 protein. The sample includes over 300,000 distinct CDR3 sequences, around 4% of them seen just once. The source material was PBMCs, sampled on the day of the yellow fever booster vaccination. The receptors come from a young man who received the YFV17D yellow fever vaccine.

The V and J genes are TRBV20-1 and TRBJ2-1, with 12 bases identical to TRBD2. With 0 bases clipped from V and 6 bases from J, the junction kept 9 bases outside the gene matches. Germline assignment: CDR1 DFQATT and CDR2 SNEGSKA (reference sequence). The CDR3 is 17 residues long. CDR3 sequence (DNA): TGCAGTGCTAGAGAACGATCCTCTAGCGGGGGGGCCAATGAGCAGTTCTTC. This sequence encodes CSARERSSSGGANEQFF.

This clonotype appeared many times. The chain carries TRBV20-1 and TRBJ2-3, with D maybe TRBD1 (6 bases). CDR3 length: 12 residues. Germline lookup yields CDR1 DFQATT and CDR2 SNEGSKA (reference sequence). V dropped 6 bases and J dropped 8 bases, with 15 bases sitting between them. CDR3 DNA sequence: TGCAGTGCGATTCCGACAGGAGGTACGCAGTATTTT. It yields the protein CSAIPTGGTQYF.

This clonotype was observed at least ten times. This chain links TRBV7-7 with TRBJ2-5, with D unclear. V was pared by 8 bases and J by 4 bases, with 14 bases between. The V gene's germline CDR1 is SSHAT and CDR2 FNYEAQ (reference sequence). The CDR3 runs 13 residues. The CDR3 reads CASSIQAPETQYF. In DNA form, the CDR3 reads TGTGCCAGCTCGATTCAGGCACCAGAGACCCAGTACTTC.

Ten or more counts support this clonotype. The chain carries TRBV5-1 and TRBJ2-2, with a weak D call TRBD2 (6 bases). V was shortened by 4 bases and J by 7 bases, with 17 bases between the two germline ends. The V gene's germline CDR1 is SGHRS and CDR2 YFSETQ. The CDR3 is 15 amino acids. CDR3 sequence reads: CASSLYGGSIGELFF. Here the CDR3 DNA reads TGCGCCAGCAGCCTTTACGGGGGATCGATCGGGGAGCTGTTTTTT.

The sample holds many counts of this clonotype. The chain uses TRBV5-1 and TRBJ2-1; a possible D gene is TRBD1 (5 bases). The CDR3 covers 15 residues. Germline values: CDR1 SGHRS, CDR2 YFSETQ. V lost 1 base to trimming and J lost 9 bases, with 17 bases between them. CDR3 nucleotides: TGCGCCAGCAGCTTGCAGGGTGGGGATATGGGTGAGCAGTTCTTC. Amino acids: CASSLQGGDMGEQFF. Together with reference TRBV5-1 and TRBJ2-1, the CDR3 gives the full variable domain: KAGVTQTPRYLIKTRGQQVTLSCSPISGHRSVSWYQQTPGQGLQFLFEYFSETQRNKGNFPGRFSGRQFSNSRSEMNVSTLELGDSALYLCASSLQGGDMGEQFFGPGTRLTVL.

This clonotype appeared many times. The chain carries TRBV3-1 and TRBJ2-5; D is unclear. CDR3 length: 13 amino acids. Germline V gene sequence: CDR1 LGHDT, CDR2 YNNKEL (reference sequence). The V end lost 0 bases, the J end lost 7 bases, and 9 bases lay between the germline ends. The CDR3 protein is CASSQEPGATQYF. CDR3 coding DNA: TGTGCCAGCAGCCAAGAGCCTGGAGCGACCCAGTACTTC.

This clonotype has a count of ten or more. This chain links TRBV7-6 with TRBJ2-3; D remains unclear. V shed 8 bases and J shed 4 bases, with 22 bases lying between them. CDR1 is SGHVS and CDR2 is FNYEAQ in the germline V gene. The CDR3 consists of 16 residues. The CDR3 sequence is CASSAFVQEKADTQYF. In DNA, the CDR3 is TGTGCCAGCTCTGCTTTTGTTCAGGAAAAAGCAGATACGCAGTATTTT.

V and J are TRBV6-1 and TRBJ2-2, with 7 positions matching TRBD1. V shed 6 bases and J 4 bases; nucleotides not matched to a gene: 8. This CDR3 comprises 15 residues. CDR1 MNHNS and CDR2 SASEGT come from the germline V gene. Written as DNA, the CDR3 is TGTGCCAGCAGGCCCGGGACAGTCATCACCGGGGAGCTGTTTTTT. This sequence encodes CASRPGTVITGELFF.

Ten or more counts support this clonotype. CDR3 sequence: CASSLGQATGELFF. The CDR3 DNA follows: TGCGCCAGCAGCCTCGGGCAAGCCACCGGGGAGCTGTTTTTT. This chain links TRBV5-1 with TRBJ2-2; D gene uncertain. Trimming left V 4 bases short and J 4 bases short, with 11 bases between. The CDR3 is 14 residues long. CDR1 SGHRS and CDR2 YFSETQ come from the germline V gene.

This clonotype was detected only a few times. This rearrangement joins TRBV5-1 to TRBJ2-5; no clear D gene. CDR1 is SGHRS, CDR2 YFSETQ, per germline. Trimming removed 8 bases from V and 0 bases from J, with 8 bases in between. The CDR3 length is 12 residues. The CDR3 nucleotides are TGCGCCAGTGCCCGCAACCAAGAGACCCAGTACTTC. Protein: CASARNQETQYF.

This clonotype was seen a handful of times. The V gene is TRBV25-1, the J gene TRBJ1-1; 10 bases align to TRBD1. J was trimmed by 4 bases and V by 7 bases; bases with no gene match: 6. From germline, CDR1 is MGHDK and CDR2 SYGVNS. This CDR3 spans 14 amino acids. The CDR3 nucleotides read TGTGCCAGCAAAGGGACAGGGGTCGGCACTGAAGCTTTCTTT. This encodes CASKGTGVGTEAFF.

This clonotype was seen at least ten times. The chain uses TRBV5-1 and TRBJ1-1, with no clear D. The V end was cut by 0 bases, the J end by 1 base, with 7 bases between. Germline CDR1 and CDR2: SGHRS and YFSETQ. The length of the CDR3 is 14 residues. DNA of the CDR3: TGCGCCAGCAGCTTGGACAGCTCGAACACTGAAGCTTTCTTT. Translating it yields CASSLDSSNTEAFF.

This clonotype was recorded many times. The rearrangement joins TRBV7-9 to TRBJ2-2; D call uncertain. CDR1 SEHNR and CDR2 FQNEAQ come from the germline V gene (reference sequence). V shed 5 bases and J shed 3 bases, with 4 bases lying between them. CDR3 size: 12 residues. This chain's CDR3 is CASSHDTGELFF. The DNA of the CDR3 is TGTGCCAGCAGCCACGACACCGGGGAGCTGTTTTTT.

Only a few counts were recorded for this clonotype. J is TRBJ2-1 and V is TRBV7-8, with 9 bases lining up with TRBD2. The CDR3 runs 15 residues. V lost 0 bases and J lost 5; bases outside the gene matches: 2. Germline CDR1 is SGHVS and CDR2 is FQNEAQ. CDR3 sequence: CASSLAAGGNNEQFF. CDR3 sequence (DNA): TGTGCCAGCAGCTTAGCAGCGGGGGGAAACAATGAGCAGTTCTTC.

This clonotype was detected only a few times. The chain recombines TRBV7-2 with TRBJ2-2; 10 nucleotides match TRBD1. Germline assignment: CDR1 SGHTA and CDR2 FQGNSA. The CDR3 spans 14 residues. V lost 7 bases and J lost 3; bases outside the gene matches: 2. CDR3 sequence reads: CASIDRGHTGELFF. The CDR3, as DNA: TGTGCCAGCATAGACAGGGGGCACACCGGGGAGCTGTTTTTT. The full variable domain, completed using reference TRBV7-2 and TRBJ2-2, is GAGVSQSPSNKVTEKGKDVELRCDPISGHTALYWYRQSLGQGLEFLIYFQGNSAPDKSGLPSDRFSAERTGGSVSTLTIQRTQQEDSAVYLCASIDRGHTGELFFGEGSRLTVL.

This clonotype was seen ten or more times. The chain carries TRBV6-2 or TRBV6-3 and TRBJ2-1, with D perhaps being TRBD1 or TRBD2 (5 bases each). Trimming removed 0 bases from V and 6 bases from J, with 18 bases in between. The CDR3 runs 17 residues. CDR1 is MNHEY, CDR2 SVGEGT, per germline. This chain's CDR3 is CASSYSGRGGWVNEQFF. Written as DNA, the CDR3 is TGTGCCAGCAGTTACTCGGGTCGTGGGGGATGGGTCAATGAGCAGTTCTTC.

This clonotype was seen many times. CDR3 sequence: CASSPSWVKRGDNEQFF. CDR3 sequence (DNA): TGTGCCAGCAGCCCATCGTGGGTTAAGCGGGGGGACAATGAGCAGTTCTTC. The gene calls are TRBV3-1 and TRBJ2-1, with TRBD2 identical over 9 bases. Per germline, CDR1 LGHDT and CDR2 YNNKEL (reference sequence). Unmatched junction bases numbered 12, after V lost 4 bases and J lost 5 bases. The CDR3 length is 17 residues.

Concerning this clonotype: At one end, the junction sequence differs from germline, possibly due to a read error. This rearrangement joins TRBV24-1 to TRBJ2-3; D is tentatively TRBD1 or TRBD2 (5 bases each). The CDR3 has 15 residues. In germline, CDR1 is KGHDR, CDR2 SFDVKD. The CDR3 spells CATSDGTTGTDTQYF. In nucleotides, the CDR3 is TGTGCCACCAGTGATGGGACCACAGGCACCGATACGCAGTATTTT.

This clonotype was detected ten times or more. The gene calls are TRBV12-3 or TRBV12-4 and TRBJ2-2; 8 positions agree with TRBD1. V trimming: 4 bases; J trimming: 7 bases; junction bases outside the gene matches: 5. This CDR3 has 14 amino acids. The CDR3 reads CASSYRGIVGELFF. The CDR3 region has the DNA TGTGCCAGCAGTTACAGGGGGATAGTCGGGGAGCTGTTTTTT.